This entry concerns a single T cell receptor (beta chain). Sample time point: neoterminal ileum biopsy at postoperative endoscopy, about 6 months after surgery. Germline V gene sequence: CDR1 SGDLS, CDR2 YYNGEE. Trimming took 2 bases from V and 3 from J, leaving 11 bases between them. The CDR3 runs 15 residues. Sequencing was performed with immunoSEQ multiplex PCR; in TCRdb, only in-frame clones are kept and a portion is missing. The profile shows about 9,200 clones, around 79% of them singletons. The sample originates from a study of T cell repertoires in ileal Crohn's disease. What was sequenced was ileal tissue. This TCR derives from an adult with Crohn's disease. The chain carries TRBV9 and TRBJ1-4; D unclear. As DNA, the CDR3 is TGTGCCAGCAGCGTCCGGGATGTAGCTAATGAAAAACTGTTTTTT. Translation: CASSVRDVANEKLFF.